This T cell receptor (beta chain) is drawn from a study of blood T cell repertoires in COVID-19. Here immunoSEQ multiplex PCR was the method, and the copy in TCRdb shows in-frame clones only, minus some. Found here are around 30,000 clones, more than 70% of them singletons; the top ten hold about a sixth. Germline V gene sequence: CDR1 LNHDA, CDR2 SQIVND (reference sequence). This CDR3 is 13 amino acids long. V lost 0 bases and J lost 12, with 12 bases in between. This TCR derives from a human donor in a cohort sampled during active COVID-19. The V gene is TRBV19, the J gene TRBJ2-1, with D perhaps TRBD1 (6 bases). Sequenced: peripheral blood. CDR3 residues: CASSIDSLQGQFF. In DNA form, the CDR3 reads TGTGCCAGTAGTATAGATAGTTTACAGGGGCAGTTCTTC.